The source of this TCR beta chain is a study of cytomegalovirus exposure and HLA in healthy donors. General study findings and limits: Across all donors, roughly uniform sequencing depth was an assumption of the presence/absence analyses.

On this clone: Its specificity is unknown.

Researchers ran the PCR with 60 Vbeta and 13 Jbeta primers. Assay used: immunoSEQ multiplex PCR; TCRdb lists only in-frame clones, some missing. Among 95,000 to 100,000 clones listed, about 80% were seen once. In germline, CDR1 is LNHDA, CDR2 SQIVND (reference sequence). This CDR3 is 15 amino acids long. Trimming removed 5 bases at V and 4 bases at J, with 14 bases between. The chain combines TRBV19 with TRBJ1-4; tentatively, D is TRBD1 (6 bases). What was sequenced was PBMCs. The TCR originated in a man aged 35-49 years in good health and CMV-seronegative. CDR3 sequence: CASSLRQVLNEKLFF. The CDR3, as DNA: TGTGCCAGTAGTCTACGACAGGTGCTTAATGAAAAACTGTTTTTT.